A selection of T cell receptor beta chains follows, all from one sample in a study of response to subunit inactivated influenza vaccine. TCRdb fed the RT-PCR reads into MiXCR, producing one record per CDR3 protein. Here the sample spans over 750,000 distinct CDR3 sequences, around 21% being singletons. Specimen: PBMCs from blood, collected about 5 days after vaccination. Every receptor here comes from a man over 45 who received an inactivated influenza vaccine. Each CDR3 is given with its conserved first and last residue. The order of the fields is D gene, J gene, clone size, V gene, CDR3 DNA, CDR3 protein. D genes are given only for firm matches. Only some rows state a clone size, as once, few, many or a class for expanded clones.

-	TRBJ2-5	-	TRBV12-3/TRBV12-4	TGTGCCAGCAGTTTGTCTGGAGGTTGGGAGACCCAGTACTTC	CASSLSGGWETQYF
TRBD1	TRBJ1-1	-	TRBV20-1	TGCAGCCCAAACCGGGACAGGGTTCACACTGAAGCTTTCTTT	CSPNRDRVHTEAFF
-	TRBJ2-2	few	TRBV2	TGTGCCAGCAGCGGGACGCCGAACACCGGGGAGCTGTTTTTT	CASSGTPNTGELFF
TRBD1	TRBJ2-4	few	TRBV11-2	TGTGCCAGCAGCTTAGTGCCGGACAGGGCCCTGGGAAACATTCAGTACTTC	CASSLVPDRALGNIQYF
-	TRBJ1-2	-	TRBV13	TGTGCCAGCAGCTTACAAGAGACCTATGGCTACACCTTC	CASSLQETYGYTF
-	TRBJ2-2	few	TRBV9	TGTGCCAGCAGCCTTCTGGACCGAAACACCGGGGAGCTGTTTTTT	CASSLLDRNTGELFF
TRBD1	TRBJ1-6	few	TRBV12-3/TRBV12-4	TGTGCCAGCAGGACGGGACAGGCTCAAACTAAGTCACCCCTCCACTTT	CASRTGQAQTKSPLHF
-	TRBJ2-2	few	TRBV4-3	TGCGCCAGCAGCCAAGATCCAGAGTCGACGATCACCGGGGAGCTGTTTTTT	CASSQDPESTITGELFF
TRBD2	TRBJ2-6	-	TRBV14	TGTGCCAGCAGCCAAGATCAAGGGAGGGCTGGGGCCAACGTCCTGACTTTC	CASSQDQGRAGANVLTF
-	TRBJ2-7	-	TRBV7-2	TGTGCCAGCAGCTTAGTTTCAGTGGCAGGGGTCTACAACGAGCAGTACTTC	CASSLVSVAGVYNEQYF
TRBD1	TRBJ2-5	few	TRBV24-1	TGTGCCACCAGAGACAGGGGTGTAGAGACCCAGTACTTC	CATRDRGVETQYF
TRBD1	TRBJ1-3	few	TRBV2	TGTGCCAGCATTGAGGGGTCGACAGGGCAGTCTGGAAACACCATATATTTT	CASIEGSTGQSGNTIYF
-	TRBJ2-3	-	TRBV5-5	TGTGCCAGCTCGAAAGACAGTCCAGATACGCAGTATTTT	CASSKDSPDTQYF
-	TRBJ2-1	-	TRBV24-1	TGTGCCACCAGTGATCCTGGAGGGAAAAGGGACAATGAGCAGTTCTTC	CATSDPGGKRDNEQFF
-	TRBJ2-5	many	TRBV6-2/TRBV6-3	TGTGCCAGCACAAAGAGGGGGTTGGCAGAGACCCAGTACTTC	CASTKRGLAETQYF
TRBD2	TRBJ2-1	few	TRBV11-1	TGTGCCAGCAGCCCCATAACTAGCGGGAGGGCCCCCAGCAATGAGCAGTTCTTC	CASSPITSGRAPSNEQFF
-	TRBJ2-3	many	TRBV6-1	TGTGCCAGCAGGGGGGGGATAGGACAGGGCCGCACAGATACGCAGTATTTT	CASRGGIGQGRTDTQYF
TRBD2	TRBJ2-1	few	TRBV20-1	TGCAGTGCCAGACTAGCGGCTAACTACAATGAGCAGTTCTTC	CSARLAANYNEQFF
TRBD2	TRBJ2-3	-	TRBV28	TGTGCCAGCAACGTCCTAGCGGGCCCAGATACGCAGTATTTT	CASNVLAGPDTQYF
-	TRBJ2-2	few	TRBV6-2/TRBV6-3	TGTGCCAGCATTTACCGCCAGAACACCGGGGAGCTGTTTTTT	CASIYRQNTGELFF
-	TRBJ2-3	few	TRBV7-2	TGTGCCAGCAGCCAACAAATACAGAGCACAGATACGCAGTATTTT	CASSQQIQSTDTQYF
TRBD1	TRBJ1-1	-	TRBV28	TGTGCCAGCAGTCAAGGGGACAGGGTTATGGCTGAAGCTTTCTTT	CASSQGDRVMAEAFF
-	TRBJ2-3	-	TRBV4-1	TGCGCCAGCAGGGAACTTGCCTTCACAGATACGCAGTATTTT	CASRELAFTDTQYF
TRBD1	TRBJ2-3	-	TRBV24-1	TGTGCCACCAGTAGACAGGGAACAGATACGCAGTATTTT	CATSRQGTDTQYF
TRBD1	TRBJ1-2	few	TRBV27	TGTGCCAGCAGTCCAAACTCCGGGACAGGGTCCTATGGCTACACCTTC	CASSPNSGTGSYGYTF
TRBD2	TRBJ2-5	many	TRBV20-1	TGCAGTGCCCTTACCTTAGCGGGCCAAGAGACCCAGTACTTC	CSALTLAGQETQYF
TRBD2	TRBJ2-1	few	TRBV7-9	TGTGCCAGCAGGCTACTAGCGGGTAACAATGAGCAGTTCTTC	CASRLLAGNNEQFF
TRBD2	TRBJ2-3	few	TRBV10-3	TGTGCCATCAGTGGAACTAGCGGGGGGGCGCTTGGTACGCAGTATTTT	CAISGTSGGALGTQYF
TRBD1	TRBJ1-2	-	TRBV6-1	TGTGCCAGCACCAACGACAGGGGCTATGGCTACACCTTC	CASTNDRGYGYTF
-	TRBJ1-3	few	TRBV29-1	TGCAGCGTGCAACGGGGTGGGGTTGGAAACACCATATATTTT	CSVQRGGVGNTIYF
-	TRBJ1-2	many	TRBV6-5	TGTGCCAGCGGTGACTTCTATGGCTACACCTTC	CASGDFYGYTF
-	TRBJ2-5	few	TRBV5-1	TGCGCCAGCAGCTTGATGGGTTTTGAGACCCAGTACTTC	CASSLMGFETQYF
-	TRBJ2-1	few	TRBV29-1	TGCAGCGCTTACGACGGACGGTACAATGAGCAGTTCTTC	CSAYDGRYNEQFF
-	TRBJ2-7	few	TRBV29-1	TGCAGCGCCATCGGGCAGGGCGACTACGAGCAGTACTTC	CSAIGQGDYEQYF
TRBD2	TRBJ2-7	few	TRBV9	TGTGCCAGCAGCGTAGATAGCGGGAGTAGATCGCAGTACTTC	CASSVDSGSRSQYF
-	TRBJ2-1	few	TRBV10-3	TGTGCCATCATGGAGGGGGATGAGCAGTTCTTC	CAIMEGDEQFF
-	TRBJ2-5	-	TRBV4-2	TGTGCCAGCAGCCAAGGAGGGGGACACCTAGAGACCCAGTACTTC	CASSQGGGHLETQYF
TRBD1	TRBJ1-2	-	TRBV3-1	TGTGCCAGCAGCCAACGAGGGGGCTACGGCTACACCTTC	CASSQRGGYGYTF
-	TRBJ2-2	many	TRBV4-3	TGCGCCAGCAGCCGGCCTGGACACGGGGAGCTGTTTTTT	CASSRPGHGELFF
-	TRBJ1-2	-	TRBV20-1	TGCAGTGCTAGTGGGAGTCTCTTC	CSASGSLF
-	TRBJ2-1	-	TRBV6-5	TGTGCCAGCAGTTACCAGGGTTACAATGAGCAGTTCTTC	CASSYQGYNEQFF
TRBD2	TRBJ2-3	few	TRBV5-1	TGCGCCAGCAGCGTAGCGGGACTAGCGGGAGCAGATACGCAGTATTTT	CASSVAGLAGADTQYF
-	TRBJ2-3	few	TRBV24-1	TGTGCCACCAGTGAGGGGGCTACGCAGTATTTT	CATSEGATQYF
TRBD2	TRBJ2-1	-	TRBV20-1	TGCAGTGCTAGAGATACCGGGCTAGCGGGGGGGCTAAATGAGCAGTTCTTC	CSARDTGLAGGLNEQFF
TRBD2	TRBJ2-5	few	TRBV7-2	TGTGCCAGCAGCTTCCCAGCCGGGAGGCAAGAGACCCAGTACTTC	CASSFPAGRQETQYF
TRBD2	TRBJ2-7	-	TRBV12-3/TRBV12-4	TGTGCCAGCACCCGGACTAGCGGGAGTTCTTCCTACGAGCAGTACTTC	CASTRTSGSSSYEQYF
TRBD2	TRBJ2-5	few	TRBV20-1	TGCAGTGCTAGTAAGCGGGAATGGTACCAAGAGACCCAGTACTTC	CSASKREWYQETQYF
-	TRBJ1-5	-	TRBV7-8	TGTGCCAGCAGCACACAGAGCAATCAGCCCCAGCATTTT	CASSTQSNQPQHF
-	TRBJ2-5	-	TRBV6-2/TRBV6-3	TGTGCCAGCAGAGCGGGACAGAGTCAAGAGACCCAGTACTTC	CASRAGQSQETQYF
TRBD2	TRBJ2-7	-	TRBV29-1	TGCAGCGGGGGGGGACTAGCGGCCTCCTACGAGCAGTACTTC	CSGGGLAASYEQYF
-	TRBJ1-2	few	TRBV12-3/TRBV12-4	TGTGCCAGCAGCCGGGACCCCGCCGCGTATGGCTACACCTTC	CASSRDPAAYGYTF
-	TRBJ1-1	-	TRBV7-9	TGTGCCAGCAGCTTAATCGCCATAATCTTCGGCACTGAAGCTTTCTTT	CASSLIAIIFGTEAFF
TRBD1	TRBJ2-7	few	TRBV5-5	TGTGCCAGCAGCTGGACTTCAGGGGGCTACGAGCAGTACTTC	CASSWTSGGYEQYF
-	TRBJ1-4	-	TRBV11-2	TGTGCCAGCAGCGGAACAGGCGCGGACGGTCCTAATGAAAAACTGTTTTTT	CASSGTGADGPNEKLFF
-	TRBJ1-2	many	TRBV4-2	TGTGCCAGCAGCCGAGGGGATGGCTACACCTTC	CASSRGDGYTF
-	TRBJ2-7	-	TRBV4-3	TGCGCCAGCAGCCCGACAAGAGCCGGACGTGGGAAGTACTTC	CASSPTRAGRGKYF
-	TRBJ1-1	-	TRBV24-1	TGTGCCACCAGTGCTGGGGGGGCTCTCGGCACTGAAGCTTTCTTT	CATSAGGALGTEAFF
-	TRBJ2-3	many	TRBV20-1	TGCAGTGCTAGACGGCTAGTGGGGGCCGACACAGATACGCAGTATTTT	CSARRLVGADTDTQYF
-	TRBJ2-7	-	TRBV20-1	TGCAGTGCTAGAGATCGGAGGCAGGGAATCAACGAGCAGTACTTC	CSARDRRQGINEQYF